These T cell receptor beta chains were read from a single sample in a study of cytomegalovirus exposure and HLA in healthy donors. Clones were sequenced by immunoSEQ multiplex PCR, and TCRdb holds only the in-frame ones, with some missing. Of almost 200,000 clones in the sample, 70% to 80% were seen once. The sample consisted of PBMCs. The receptors stem from a male donor in good health and CMV-seropositive. Both conserved end residues are part of each CDR3. D genes are given only for firm matches. Expanded clones get a size class; other rows say once, few or many, or leave the size out.

>TRBD1|.|TRBV18|TRBJ1-2
CASSPGTASYYGYTF
TGTGCCAGCTCACCAGGGACAGCCAGTTACTATGGCTACACCTTC
>TRBD1|.|TRBV27|TRBJ2-7
CASRPGQGRFEQYF
TGTGCCAGCAGACCCGGACAGGGAAGGTTCGAGCAGTACTTC
>.|.|TRBV4-2|TRBJ2-3
CASSQHRDRTDTQYF
TGTGCCAGCAGCCAACACAGGGACCGCACAGATACGCAGTATTTT
>TRBD1|.|TRBV11-3|TRBJ2-1
CASSSGQYTYNEQFF
TGTGCCAGCAGCTCGGGACAGTACACCTACAATGAGCAGTTCTTC
>.|.|TRBV11-2|TRBJ1-1
CASSDTMNTEAFF
TGTGCCAGCAGCGACACAATGAACACTGAAGCTTTCTTT
>TRBD2|.|TRBV6-5|TRBJ2-7
CASSRTSGIHEQYF
TGTGCCAGCAGTCGGACTAGCGGGATCCACGAGCAGTACTTC
>.|.|TRBV28|TRBJ2-7
CASSPSTNPRRYEQYF
TGTGCCAGCAGTCCTTCGACCAATCCGAGGCGCTACGAGCAGTACTTC
>.|few|TRBV5-1|TRBJ1-1
CASSLGVMNTEAFF
TGCGCCAGCAGCTTGGGCGTAATGAACACTGAAGCTTTCTTT
>.|.|TRBV18|TRBJ2-7
CASSPPISYEQYF
TGTGCCAGCTCACCACCCATTAGCTACGAGCAGTACTTC
>.|.|TRBV13|TRBJ2-1
CASSLREGRDEQFF
TGTGCCAGCAGCTTAAGAGAGGGCCGGGATGAGCAGTTCTTC
>.|.|TRBV6-5|TRBJ2-5
CASSPSTSGTQYF
TGTGCCAGCAGCCCCAGTACCAGCGGGACCCAGTACTTC
>.|.|TRBV5-1|TRBJ2-3
CASSLSGGATDTQYF
TGCGCCAGCAGCTTGTCAGGCGGGGCCACAGATACGCAGTATTTT
>.|once|TRBV7-2|TRBJ2-3
CASSGQGSTDTQYF
TGTGCCAGCAGCGGGCAGGGTAGCACAGATACGCAGTATTTT
>.|once|TRBV28|TRBJ2-7
CASWGTPTYEQYF
TGTGCCAGCTGGGGGACTCCCACCTACGAGCAGTACTTC
>TRBD2|once|TRBV4-1|TRBJ2-7
CASSQVRGAAYEQYF
TGCGCCAGCAGCCAAGTGCGGGGGGCGGCCTACGAGCAGTACTTC
>TRBD2|.|TRBV10-3|TRBJ2-7
CAISESGTSGYEQYF
TGTGCCATCAGTGAGTCCGGGACTAGCGGCTACGAGCAGTACTTC
>.|.|TRBV28|TRBJ1-5
CASSSRQPQHF
TGTGCCAGCAGTTCTCGTCAGCCCCAGCATTTT
>.|.|TRBV5-6|TRBJ1-3
CASSNDQGSSGNTIYF
TGTGCCAGCAGCAACGATCAGGGGAGCTCTGGAAACACCATATATTTT
>.|.|TRBV11-3|TRBJ2-7
CASSFGRAYEQYF
TGTGCCAGCAGCTTTGGTCGGGCCTACGAGCAGTACTTC
>TRBD1|.|TRBV29-1|TRBJ2-7
CSAGQGAREQYF
TGCAGCGCGGGACAGGGGGCGCGTGAGCAGTACTTC
>.|.|TRBV4-3|TRBJ2-3
CASSQEPSGTDTQYF
TGCGCCAGCAGCCAAGAGCCTAGCGGCACAGATACGCAGTATTTT
>TRBD2|.|TRBV5-1|TRBJ2-2
CASSAGLVIGTGELFF
TGCGCCAGCAGTGCCGGACTAGTTATAGGCACCGGGGAGCTGTTTTTT
>TRBD2|.|TRBV4-2|TRBJ2-1
CASSQDGGGYNEQFF
TGTGCCAGCAGCCAAGATGGGGGGGGGTACAATGAGCAGTTCTTC
>.|.|TRBV5-1|TRBJ2-2
CASSFEWRNTATGELFF
TGCGCCAGCAGCTTTGAATGGAGGAACACCGCCACCGGGGAGCTGTTTTTT
>.|once|TRBV28|TRBJ1-1
CATISRGIATEAFF
TGTGCCACAATATCCAGGGGTATCGCCACTGAAGCTTTCTTT
>.|.|TRBV10-3|TRBJ2-5
CAISESIRVGAGETQYF
TGTGCCATCAGTGAGTCGATACGGGTTGGGGCCGGAGAGACCCAGTACTTC
>TRBD2|.|TRBV5-6|TRBJ2-1
CASSPWGGTNEQFF
TGTGCCAGCAGCCCGTGGGGGGGGACCAATGAGCAGTTCTTC
>TRBD1|.|TRBV5-1|TRBJ1-5
CASSLGGQGAQPQHF
TGCGCCAGCAGCTTGGGGGGACAGGGCGCCCAGCCCCAGCATTTT
>.|.|TRBV5-1|TRBJ2-7
CASSLSQGTYEQYF
TGCGCCAGCAGCCTATCCCAGGGGACCTACGAGCAGTACTTC
>TRBD1|.|TRBV27|TRBJ1-2
CASSSTHRGDHGYTF
TGTGCCAGCAGTTCCACCCACAGGGGTGATCATGGCTACACCTTC
>.|.|TRBV6-1|TRBJ1-4
CASGAEANEKLFF
TGTGCCAGCGGGGCAGAAGCTAATGAAAAACTGTTTTTT
>TRBD1|.|TRBV7-3|TRBJ2-1
CASSLGGTGGFNEQFF
TGTGCCAGCAGCTTAGGTGGGACAGGGGGTTTCAATGAGCAGTTCTTC
>TRBD2|.|TRBV4-1|TRBJ2-7
CASSLRPLLAGDEQYF
TGCGCCAGCAGCCTGAGGCCGCTGCTAGCGGGGGACGAGCAGTACTTC
>.|.|TRBV5-6|TRBJ2-4
CASSLGTVKNIQYF
TGTGCCAGCAGCTTGGGGACAGTGAAAAACATTCAGTACTTC
>.|.|TRBV7-2|TRBJ2-7
CASSLVAVSYEQYF
TGTGCCAGCAGCTTAGTAGCGGTCTCCTACGAGCAGTACTTC
>.|.|TRBV5-1|TRBJ1-2
CASSLAEVQHYGYTF
TGCGCCAGCAGCTTGGCCGAAGTACAGCACTATGGCTACACCTTC
>.|few|TRBV19|TRBJ1-1
CASFPDRLNTEAFF
TGTGCCAGTTTCCCCGACAGATTGAACACTGAAGCTTTCTTT
>TRBD1|.|TRBV11-3|TRBJ2-7
CASSPETDRAYEQYF
TGTGCCAGCAGCCCAGAAACGGACAGGGCCTACGAGCAGTACTTC
>.|.|TRBV4-2|TRBJ2-1
CASSQDRGRGDDEQFF
TGTGCCAGCAGCCAAGATCGAGGCAGGGGAGACGATGAGCAGTTCTTC
>.|.|TRBV7-6|TRBJ1-3
CASSAKPTFSGNTIYF
TGTGCCAGCAGCGCAAAGCCCACTTTCTCTGGAAACACCATATATTTT
>.|once|TRBV7-2|TRBJ1-5
CASSLSLINQPQHF
TGTGCCAGCAGCTTAAGCCTAATAAATCAGCCCCAGCATTTT
>.|.|TRBV19|TRBJ1-5
CASSLGGQPQHF
TGTGCCAGTAGTCTAGGAGGTCAGCCCCAGCATTTT
>TRBD1|once|TRBV5-4|TRBJ1-3
CASSSGTGGNTIYF
TGTGCCAGCAGCTCCGGGACAGGTGGAAACACCATATATTTT
>TRBD1|few|TRBV7-2|TRBJ1-4
CASSSTGVNEKLFF
TGTGCCAGCAGTTCGACAGGGGTTAATGAAAAACTGTTTTTT
>.|.|TRBV6-5|TRBJ2-1
CASRTTSYNEQFF
TGTGCCAGCAGGACTACTTCCTACAATGAGCAGTTCTTC
>TRBD2|.|TRBV6-1|TRBJ2-7
CASREMPGLAYEQYF
TGTGCCAGCAGAGAGATGCCGGGACTAGCCTACGAGCAGTACTTC
>.|.|TRBV7-9|TRBJ1-4
CASSLSKVPAPGEKLFF
TGTGCCAGCAGCTTAAGTAAAGTGCCCGCCCCAGGGGAAAAACTGTTTTTT
>.|.|TRBV30|TRBJ1-1
CAWGGSRWTEAFF
TGTGCCTGGGGAGGGTCCCGGTGGACTGAAGCTTTCTTT
>TRBD2|.|TRBV5-5|TRBJ2-7
CASSLAGRVEQYF
TGTGCCAGCAGCTTGGCGGGGAGGGTCGAGCAGTACTTC
>TRBD2|.|TRBV11-2|TRBJ2-2
CASSFGLGGSRAGELFF
TGTGCCAGCAGCTTCGGGCTCGGGGGGTCAAGAGCCGGGGAGCTGTTTTTT
>.|.|TRBV7-8|TRBJ2-1
CASSWYRFPNEQFF
TGTGCCAGCAGCTGGTACAGGTTCCCCAATGAGCAGTTCTTC
>TRBD1|.|TRBV7-8|TRBJ2-4
CASSPVTGVTIQYF
TGTGCCAGCAGCCCCGTAACAGGGGTTACCATTCAGTACTTC
>.|.|TRBV7-8|TRBJ2-1
CASSLLSSYNEQFF
TGTGCCAGCAGCTTATTGAGCTCCTACAATGAGCAGTTCTTC
>TRBD1|.|TRBV28|TRBJ2-1
CASSLQGIYNEQFF
TGTGCCAGCAGCTTACAGGGGATTTACAATGAGCAGTTCTTC
>TRBD1|.|TRBV7-9|TRBJ2-7
CASSPVHGDRTPYEQYF
TGTGCCAGCAGCCCCGTTCATGGGGACAGGACCCCCTACGAGCAGTACTTC
>.|few|TRBV29-1|TRBJ2-3
CSVLPRVGPSTDTQYF
TGCAGCGTTCTGCCCAGGGTAGGGCCCTCCACAGATACGCAGTATTTT
>.|once|TRBV9|TRBJ1-2
CASSVDEGDGYTF
TGTGCCAGCAGCGTAGATGAAGGGGATGGCTACACCTTC
>TRBD1|.|TRBV28|TRBJ1-5
CASSLLGQQINQPQHF
TGTGCCAGCAGTCTCTTGGGACAGCAGATCAATCAGCCCCAGCATTTT
>.|.|TRBV4-3|TRBJ1-3
CASSQGSGTGNTIYF
TGCGCCAGCAGCCAAGGGTCCGGGACTGGAAACACCATATATTTT
>.|.|TRBV29-1|TRBJ1-2
CSVEGTENYGYTF
TGCAGCGTTGAAGGCACTGAGAACTATGGCTACACCTTC